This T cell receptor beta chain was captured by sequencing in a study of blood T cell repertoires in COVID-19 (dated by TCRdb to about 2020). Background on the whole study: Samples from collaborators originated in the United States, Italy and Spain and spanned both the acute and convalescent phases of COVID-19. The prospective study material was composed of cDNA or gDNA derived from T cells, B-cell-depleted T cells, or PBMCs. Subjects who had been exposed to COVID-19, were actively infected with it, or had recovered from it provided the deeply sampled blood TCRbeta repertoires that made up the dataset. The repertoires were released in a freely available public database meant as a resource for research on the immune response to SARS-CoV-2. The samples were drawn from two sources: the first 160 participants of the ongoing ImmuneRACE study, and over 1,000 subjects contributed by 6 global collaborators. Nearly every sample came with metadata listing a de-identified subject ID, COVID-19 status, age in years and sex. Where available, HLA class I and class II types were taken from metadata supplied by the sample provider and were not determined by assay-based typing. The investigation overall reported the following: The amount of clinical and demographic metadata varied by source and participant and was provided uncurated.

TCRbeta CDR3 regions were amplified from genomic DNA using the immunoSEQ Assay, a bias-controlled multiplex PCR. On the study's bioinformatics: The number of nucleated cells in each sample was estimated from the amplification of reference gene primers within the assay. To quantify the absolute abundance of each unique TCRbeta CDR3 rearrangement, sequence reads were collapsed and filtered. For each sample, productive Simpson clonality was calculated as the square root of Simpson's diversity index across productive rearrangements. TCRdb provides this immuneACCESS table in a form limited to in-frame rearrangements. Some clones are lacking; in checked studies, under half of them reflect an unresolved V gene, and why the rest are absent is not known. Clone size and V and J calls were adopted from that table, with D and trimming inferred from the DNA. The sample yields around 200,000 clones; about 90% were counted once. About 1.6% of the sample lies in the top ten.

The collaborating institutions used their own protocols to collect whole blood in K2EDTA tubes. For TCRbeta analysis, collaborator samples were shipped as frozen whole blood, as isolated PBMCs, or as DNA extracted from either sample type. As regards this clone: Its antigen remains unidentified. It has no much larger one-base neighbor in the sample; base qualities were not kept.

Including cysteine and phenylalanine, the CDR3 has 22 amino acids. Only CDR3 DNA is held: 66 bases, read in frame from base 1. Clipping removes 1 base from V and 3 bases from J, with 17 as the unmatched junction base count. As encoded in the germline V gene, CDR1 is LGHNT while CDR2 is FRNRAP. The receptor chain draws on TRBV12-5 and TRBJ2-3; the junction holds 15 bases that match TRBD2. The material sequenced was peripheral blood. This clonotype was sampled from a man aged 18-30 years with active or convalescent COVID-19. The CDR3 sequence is CASGLGQGKLTGTSGGTDTQYF. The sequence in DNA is TGTGCTAGTGGTTTGGGACAGGGCAAGTTGACCGGGACTAGCGGGGGGACAGATACGCAGTATTTT.